This record concerns one TCR beta chain sequence. Its specific antigen is unknown. There are no base qualities to consult, and no much larger clone falls within one base. This specimen comes from a study of blood T cell repertoires in COVID-19 (dated by TCRdb to 2019 to 2021). Concerning the study at large: Samples from collaborators originated in the United States, Italy and Spain and spanned both the acute and convalescent phases of COVID-19. Where available, HLA class I and class II types were obtained from metadata supplied by the sample provider rather than from assay-based typing. The dataset comprised deeply sampled blood TCRbeta repertoires from subjects exposed to, actively infected with, or recovered from COVID-19. The repertoires were released in a freely available public database meant as a resource for research on the immune response to SARS-CoV-2. The prospective study material was composed of cDNA or gDNA derived from T cells, B-cell-depleted T cells, or PBMCs. Samples were obtained from the ongoing ImmuneRACE study (first 160 participants) and from 1,254 subjects provided by 6 global collaborators. The sample metadata nearly always contained a de-identified subject ID, COVID-19 status, age in years and sex. Results the study describes overall, beyond this receptor: The quantity of clinical and demographic metadata differed by source and by participant and was supplied without curation.

The collaborating institutions used their own protocols to collect whole blood in K2EDTA tubes. Collaborator samples were shipped for TCRbeta analysis as frozen whole blood, isolated PBMCs, or DNA extracted from either sample type. The CDR3, from cysteine to phenylalanine, totals 16 residues. The CDR3 DNA has 48 bases and is translated from base 1. Relative to germline, V is 0 bases shorter and J is 4 bases shorter, with 16 bases between their ends. From a lookup of the germline V gene, CDR1 and CDR2 are SGDLS and YYNGEE. TCRbeta CDR3 regions were amplified from genomic DNA using the immunoSEQ Assay, a bias-controlled multiplex PCR. Regarding the original processing steps: The number of nucleated cells in each sample was estimated by amplification of reference gene primers within the assay. To quantify the absolute abundance of each unique TCRbeta CDR3 rearrangement, sequence reads were collapsed and filtered. For each sample, productive Simpson clonality was calculated as the square root of Simpson's diversity index across productive rearrangements. As stored in TCRdb, this immuneACCESS dataset retains in-frame rearrangements with V and J assigned. A fraction of the clones does not appear; measured against another copy, unresolved V genes explain less than half of the discrepancy, and the remainder lacks a known reason. The D gene and trimming were derived from the DNA, and the V and J assignments and clone size from that table. Counted in this sample were 70,000 or so clones; 86% of them appeared once. About 4.2% of the sample goes to the ten largest clones.

This sequence originates from a man in his 70s with active COVID-19. The sequencing sample was made of peripheral blood. The rearranged segments are TRBV9 and TRBJ1-1; the D gene is possibly TRBD1, with 5 bases matching. The DNA sequence follows: TGTGCCAGCAGCGTAGAGGGGCAGGGAAGGGGCACTGAAGCTTTCTTT. Translated, it gives CASSVEGQGRGTEAFF.